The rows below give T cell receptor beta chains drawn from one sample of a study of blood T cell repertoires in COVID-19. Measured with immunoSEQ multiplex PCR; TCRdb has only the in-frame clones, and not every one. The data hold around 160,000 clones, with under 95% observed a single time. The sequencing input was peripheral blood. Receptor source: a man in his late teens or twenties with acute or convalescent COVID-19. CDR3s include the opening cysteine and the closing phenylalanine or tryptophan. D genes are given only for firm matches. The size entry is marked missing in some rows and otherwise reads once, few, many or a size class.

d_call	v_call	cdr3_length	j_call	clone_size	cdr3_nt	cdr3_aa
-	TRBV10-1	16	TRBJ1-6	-	TGCGCCAGCAGTGAGCCCCACACAGAGAATGGTTCACCCCTCCACTTT	CASSEPHTENGSPLHF
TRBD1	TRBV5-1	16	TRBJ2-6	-	TGCGCCAGCAGCTTGGACAGGGGCTCTGGGGCCAACGTCCTGACTTTC	CASSLDRGSGANVLTF
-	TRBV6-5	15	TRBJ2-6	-	TGTGCCAGCAGCCCGGGGATCTCTGGGGCCAACGTCCTGACTTTC	CASSPGISGANVLTF
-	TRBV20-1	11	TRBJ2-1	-	TGCAGTGCTAGAGGCGGGGGCGAGCAGTTCTTC	CSARGGGEQFF
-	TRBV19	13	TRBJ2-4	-	TGTGCCAGCGCGGTGGGGGGCAAAAACATTCAGTACTTC	CASAVGGKNIQYF
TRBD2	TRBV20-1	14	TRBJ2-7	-	TGCAGTGCTAGTCGGCTAGCGGGAAACAACGAGCAGTACTTC	CSASRLAGNNEQYF
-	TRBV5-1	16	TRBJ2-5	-	TGCGCCAGCAGCCCTCCTGGGGGAGGAAGAGTAGAGACCCAGTACTTC	CASSPPGGGRVETQYF
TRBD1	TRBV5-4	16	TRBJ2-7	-	TGTGCCAGCAGCTCGATGGGGACAGGCATATCCTACGAGCAGTACTTC	CASSSMGTGISYEQYF
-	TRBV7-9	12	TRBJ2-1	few	TGTGCCAGCAGCCCCGCGGCGGCCGAGCAGTTCTTC	CASSPAAAEQFF
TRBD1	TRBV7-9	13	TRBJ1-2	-	TGTGCCAGCAGGGGGGGACAGAACTATGGCTACACCTTC	CASRGGQNYGYTF
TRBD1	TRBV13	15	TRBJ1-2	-	TGTGCCAGCAGCTTGACAGGGGGCGCGCCGTCTGGCTACACCTTC	CASSLTGGAPSGYTF
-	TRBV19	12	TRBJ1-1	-	TGTGCCAGTATGATAGCGGATTCTGAAGCTTTCTTT	CASMIADSEAFF
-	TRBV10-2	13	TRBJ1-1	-	TGCGCCAGCAGTGAGCTGGTGAGAGGTGAAGCTTTCTTT	CASSELVRGEAFF
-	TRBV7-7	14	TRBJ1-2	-	TGTGCCGCCTACCCCCGGCGGGGAGGCCATGGCTACACCTTC	CAAYPRRGGHGYTF
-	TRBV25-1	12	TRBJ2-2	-	TGTGCCAGCACCGAGGTCACCGGGGAGCTGTTTTTT	CASTEVTGELFF
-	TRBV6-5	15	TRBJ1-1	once	TGTGCCAGCAGGCCCAACACAGGGAGAGGAACTGAAGCTTTCTTT	CASRPNTGRGTEAFF
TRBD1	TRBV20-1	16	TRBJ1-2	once	TGCAGTGCTAGTGGTAATCCAGGGGGGAGTAACTATGGCTACACCTTC	CSASGNPGGSNYGYTF
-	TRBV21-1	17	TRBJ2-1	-	TGTGCCAGCAGCAAAGGACACCGCGCCAGCTCCTACAATGAGCAGTTCTTC	CASSKGHRASSYNEQFF
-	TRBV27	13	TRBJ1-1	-	TGTGCCAGCAGTTTAGGGCGCCACACTGAAGCTTTCTTT	CASSLGRHTEAFF
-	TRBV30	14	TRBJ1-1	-	TGTGCCTGGAGTGCAACAGGCGTGAACACTGAAGCTTTCTTT	CAWSATGVNTEAFF
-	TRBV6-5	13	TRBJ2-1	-	TGTGCCAGCAGCCCAACTAGCTACAATGAGCAGTTCTTC	CASSPTSYNEQFF
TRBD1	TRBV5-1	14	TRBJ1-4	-	TGCGCCAGCAGCCCCAGGACAGGGGACGAAAAACTGTTTTTT	CASSPRTGDEKLFF
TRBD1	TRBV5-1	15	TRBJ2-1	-	TGCGCCAGCAGCTTCCGGGACAGGGAACACAATGAGCAGTTCTTC	CASSFRDREHNEQFF
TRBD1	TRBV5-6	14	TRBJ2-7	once	TGTGCCAGCAGCCCCGGGACAGGCTATGGCGAGCAGTACTTC	CASSPGTGYGEQYF
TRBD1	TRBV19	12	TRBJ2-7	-	TGTGCCACTAAGGACAGGGGGTACGAGCAGTACTTC	CATKDRGYEQYF
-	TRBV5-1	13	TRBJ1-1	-	TGCGCCAGCAGCTTGGGGCAGGGATTTGAGGCTTTCTTT	CASSLGQGFEAFF
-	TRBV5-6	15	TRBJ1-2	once	TGTGCCAGCAGCTTGGATACAGGGCCCCGTGACCGCTACACCTTC	CASSLDTGPRDRYTF
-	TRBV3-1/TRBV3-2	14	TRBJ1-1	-	TGTGCCAGCAGCGCACAGGAGCGGGGTACTGAAGCTTTCTTT	CASSAQERGTEAFF
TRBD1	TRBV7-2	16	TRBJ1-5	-	TGTGCCAGCAGCTTTAAACGGACAGGGTCCAACCAGCCCCAGCATTTT	CASSFKRTGSNQPQHF
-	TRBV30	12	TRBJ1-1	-	TGTGCCTGGAGTCCGGTAGTCACTGAAGCTTTCTTT	CAWSPVVTEAFF